Below, 29 T cell receptor beta chains from the same sample are listed, as sequenced in a study of Ad26.COV2.S vaccination and SARS-CoV-2 variants. The treatment is: 19 received Ad26.COV2.S at low or high dose, single or two shots; 5 received placebo; per-sample allocation not given. At day 63 after the first vaccine or placebo injection, samples were drawn. Some clones are missing from TCRdb's copy, which holds only in-frame ones; the method was immunoSEQ multiplex PCR. Among about 410,000 clones, roughly nine tenths were seen once, and the ten largest hold 3% to 4.5%. This material consisted of peripheral blood, taken in a trial of Ad26.COV2.S vaccine versus placebo. These receptors were taken from a person between 18 and 65 years old who received the Ad26.COV2.S COVID-19 vaccine or a placebo.

The V call is TRBV5-6, the J call TRBJ1-3, with a possible D match to TRBD1 (5 bases). CDR3 length: 15 residues. Trimming stripped 1 base from V and 4 bases from J, with 12 bases between. The V gene's germline CDR1 is SGHDT and CDR2 YYEEEE. CDR3 coding DNA: TGTGCCAGCAGCTTGTGGGGACCGGGGGGAAACACCATATATTTT. Protein product: CASSLWGPGGNTIYF.

This clone was seen once. V usage is TRBV29-1 and J usage is TRBJ1-1; D is possibly TRBD1 (5 bases). V lost 5 bases, J lost 1 base, and 11 bases lay in between. This CDR3 region has 13 residues. The germline V gene encodes CDR1 SQVTM and CDR2 ANQGSEA. CDR3 DNA sequence: TGCAGCGTTAAAATACAGGAGAACACTGAAGCTTTCTTT. Its protein product is CSVKIQENTEAFF.

The chain links TRBV19 to TRBJ2-1; D remains unclear. The CDR3 consists of 13 residues. V lost 3 bases to trimming and J lost 4 bases, with 7 bases between them. Germline CDR1 LNHDA, CDR2 SQIVND (reference sequence). The CDR3 region is CASSMNSYNEQFF. CDR3 in DNA: TGTGCCAGTAGTATGAACAGTTACAATGAGCAGTTCTTC.

The chain has TRBV21-1 and TRBJ2-2; the table assigns TRBD2, which was not confirmed against the DNA. TRBV21-1 constitutes a pseudogene. This CDR3 has 18 amino acids. The CDR3 nucleotides read TGTGCCAGCAGCAAAGTCTCGACGCGGGGGACGGACACCGGGGAGCTGTTTTTT. Translation: CASSKVSTRGTDTGELFF.

The chain has TRBV11-2 and TRBJ1-1; the D is unclear. This CDR3 comprises 16 residues. The V gene's germline CDR1 is SGHAT and CDR2 FQNNGV. V was trimmed by 4 bases and J by 4 bases, leaving 19 bases between them. The CDR3 coding sequence is TGTGCCAGCAGCTCTGGAAGATCGGGATTGAGCACTGAAGCTTTCTTT. Amino acids: CASSSGRSGLSTEAFF.

This clone was seen a single time. The chain carries TRBV5-4 and TRBJ2-5; possible D gene TRBD2, 6 bases. Trimming cost V 3 bases and J 5 bases, with 20 bases left between them. The CDR3 has 16 residues. CDR1 and CDR2 (germline): SGHNT, YYREEE (reference sequence). CDR3 region: CASSSGRRFGGETQYF. CDR3 DNA sequence: TGTGCCAGCAGCTCCGGACGGAGGTTTGGGGGGGAGACCCAGTACTTC.

The CDR3, as DNA: TGTGCCAGCAGTTATGGTAGGTACACTGAAGCTTTCTTT. Translation: CASSYGRYTEAFF. This chain connects TRBV6-6 to TRBJ1-1; D not resolved. CDR3 length: 13 amino acids. The V end lost 3 bases, the J end lost 3 bases, and 8 bases lay between the germline ends. Germline V gives CDR1 MNHNY, CDR2 SVGAGI (reference sequence).

The V call is TRBV9, the J call TRBJ1-4; D gene uncertain. V dropped 0 bases and J dropped 5 bases, with 5 bases sitting between them. This CDR3 has 13 residues. Germline assignment: CDR1 SGDLS and CDR2 YYNGEE. The CDR3 region has the DNA TGTGCCAGCAGCGTAGTGCCGAATGAAAAACTGTTTTTT. It translates to CASSVVPNEKLFF. Together with reference TRBV9 and TRBJ1-4, the CDR3 gives the full variable domain: DSGVTQTPKHLITATGQRVTLRCSPRSGDLSVYWYQQSLDQGLQFLIQYYNGEERAKGNILERFSAQQFPDLHSELNLSSLELGDSALYFCASSVVPNEKLFFGSGTQLSVL.

V gene TRBV7-9 combines with J gene TRBJ1-3; the D is unclear. Per germline, CDR1 SEHNR and CDR2 FQNEAQ (reference sequence). The CDR3 consists of 12 residues. Trimming took 3 bases from V and 4 from J, leaving 4 bases between them. In DNA form, the CDR3 reads TGTGCCAGCAGCTTCGGCGGAAACACCATATATTTT. It yields the protein CASSFGGNTIYF.

The chain links TRBV5-1 to TRBJ1-4, with a tentative D call TRBD1 (5 bases). The length of the CDR3 is 14 residues. The V gene lost 4 bases and the J gene lost 8 bases, with 15 bases spanning the gap. CDR1 and CDR2 from the germline V gene are SGHRS and YFSETQ. The CDR3 spells CASSLRGEGEKLFF. The CDR3 DNA sequence: TGCGCCAGCAGCCTGCGCGGGGAGGGGGAAAAACTGTTTTTT.

The chain is built from TRBV18 and TRBJ2-7; 16 nucleotides agree with TRBD2. From germline, CDR1 is KGHSH and CDR2 LQKENI. V lost 3 bases and J lost 3; bases outside the gene matches: 5. The CDR3 spans 17 residues. The CDR3 reads CASSPGLAGGHYYEQYF. CDR3 nucleotides: TGTGCCAGCTCACCGGGACTAGCGGGGGGGCATTACTACGAGCAGTACTTC.

The chain has TRBV6-5 and TRBJ2-1; D unresolved. Germline V CDR1 and CDR2: MNHEY, SVGAGI. V was trimmed by 7 bases and J by 0 bases, leaving 10 bases between them. The CDR3 sequence is 14 residues long. DNA of the CDR3: TGTGCCAGCAAAGGGCGGAGCTCCTACAATGAGCAGTTCTTC. Amino acid sequence: CASKGRSSYNEQFF.

The rearrangement joins TRBV27 to TRBJ1-2; maybe TRBD1 (5 bases). With 0 bases removed from V and 0 bases from J, the gap between germline ends came to 14 bases. CDR1 is MNHEY and CDR2 is SMNVEV in the germline V gene (reference sequence). The length of the CDR3 is 17 residues. The CDR3 coding sequence is TGTGCCAGCAGTTTATCGGGGCAGGGACCCACTAACTATGGCTACACCTTC. Translated: CASSLSGQGPTNYGYTF.

The chain combines TRBV7-2 with TRBJ2-1; 12 bases are shared with TRBD2. Germline V gives CDR1 SGHTA, CDR2 FQGNSA. V lost 1 base, J lost 10 bases, and 8 bases stayed unmatched. The CDR3 extends over 16 amino acids. CDR3 sequence (DNA): TGTGCCAGCAGCTTAGTCCCTAGCGGGGGGGCAGGAGAGCAGTTCTTC. Amino acids: CASSLVPSGGAGEQFF.

This chain links TRBV5-5 with TRBJ1-3; D uncertain. V lost 6 bases to trimming and J lost 6 bases, with 16 bases between them. Germline V lookup: CDR1 SGHKS, CDR2 YYEKEE (reference sequence). The CDR3 contains 14 residues. In DNA form, the CDR3 reads TGTGCCAGCAACAAACTACTAGACTCAAACACCATATATTTT. As protein: CASNKLLDSNTIYF.

The genes are TRBV2 and TRBJ2-2; no clear D. This CDR3 is 13 amino acids long. Trimming removed 8 bases at V and 2 bases at J, with 9 bases between. Germline V gene data show CDR1 as SNHLY and CDR2 as FYNNEI. CDR3 coding DNA: TGTGCCAGCCGGCAGGCCAACACCGGGGAGCTGTTTTTT. Translating it yields CASRQANTGELFF.

In regard to this clone: The same CDR3 is also encoded by other DNA sequences in this sample. The chain links TRBV6-5 to TRBJ2-7; D is ambiguous. The germline CDR1 and CDR2 sequences are MNHEY and SVGAGI. The CDR3 has 13 residues. The V end was cut by 0 bases, the J end by 3 bases, with 6 bases between. CDR3 bases: TGTGCCAGCAGTTACTCGGCAGGCTACGAGCAGTACTTC. This encodes CASSYSAGYEQYF.

This chain uses TRBV7-2 with TRBJ2-7, with 9 bases that match TRBD1. This CDR3 region has 15 residues. Germline values: CDR1 SGHTA, CDR2 FQGNSA. V trimming: 5 bases; J trimming: 2 bases; junction bases outside the gene matches: 7. The CDR3 is CASSPDGTGPYEQYF. CDR3 sequence (DNA): TGTGCCAGCAGCCCCGATGGGACAGGGCCCTACGAGCAGTACTTC.

J is TRBJ1-6 and V is TRBV7-8, with a tentative D call TRBD1 (6 bases). CDR3 length: 14 amino acids. Looked up from germline, CDR1 is SGHVS and CDR2 is FQNEAQ. Deletions cut 2 bases from V and 7 bases from J, with 9 bases between. This CDR3 is CASSLITGNSPLHF. In nucleotides, the CDR3 is TGTGCCAGCAGCTTAATAACAGGGAATTCACCCCTCCACTTT.

The V and J genes are TRBV5-4 and TRBJ1-2, with TRBD1 identical over 8 bases. The CDR3 has 17 amino acids. J gave up 5 bases and V 4 bases, and 16 bases lay outside the gene matches. The germline CDR1 and CDR2 sequences are SGHNT and YYREEE (reference sequence). The CDR3 sequence: CASSQSADRVGGYGYTF. CDR3 sequence (DNA): TGTGCCAGCAGCCAGAGCGCGGACAGGGTAGGAGGGTATGGCTACACCTTC.

The chain recombines TRBV2 with TRBJ2-2; 10 bases align to TRBD1. V shed 3 bases, J shed 5 bases, and the junction held 6 bases outside the gene matches. CDR3 length: 16 residues. The germline V gene has CDR1 SNHLY and CDR2 FYNNEI. In DNA form, the CDR3 reads TGTGCCAGCAGTGAGACGACAGGGGGCGGAACCGGGGAGCTGTTTTTT. It is translated as CASSETTGGGTGELFF.

V usage is TRBV5-4 and J usage is TRBJ2-3; D is uncertain. The V gene lost 0 bases and the J gene lost 7 bases, with 9 bases spanning the gap. CDR3 length: 13 amino acids. In germline, CDR1 is SGHNT, CDR2 YYREEE (reference sequence). CDR3 amino acids: CASSLAVSNTQYF. The CDR3 DNA follows: TGTGCCAGCAGCTTGGCGGTGTCGAATACGCAGTATTTT. The full variable domain, in which reference TRBV5-4 and TRBJ2-3 provide the parts outside the CDR3, is ETGVTQSPTHLIKTRGQQVTLRCSSQSGHNTVSWYQQALGQGPQFIFQYYREEENGRGNFPPRFSGLQFPNYSSELNVNALELDDSALYLCASSLAVSNTQYFGPGTRLTVL.

This chain joins TRBV5-4 and TRBJ1-6; no clear D gene. The CDR3 contains 14 residues. Germline assignment: CDR1 SGHNT and CDR2 YYREEE (reference sequence). V lost 3 bases, J lost 8 bases, and 12 bases lay in between. The CDR3 bases are TGTGCCAGCAGCTCCAGATTGACGGATTCACCCCTCCACTTT. Amino acids: CASSSRLTDSPLHF.

This chain links TRBV18 with TRBJ2-7; D is possibly TRBD1 (6 bases). Germline values: CDR1 KGHSH, CDR2 LQKENI. The V end lost 6 bases, the J end lost 4 bases, and 19 bases lay between the germline ends. This CDR3 spans 15 amino acids. CDR3 in amino acids: CASSYRTVLSYEQYF. The CDR3 region has the DNA TGTGCCAGCTCTTATCGGACAGTTCTGAGTTACGAGCAGTACTTC. The variable domain in full, with the rest retrieved from reference TRBV18 and TRBJ2-7, is NAGVMQNPRHLVRRRGQEARLRCSPMKGHSHVYWYRQLPEEGLKFMVYLQKENIIDESGMPKERFSAEFPKEGPSILRIQQVVRGDSAAYFCASSYRTVLSYEQYFGPGTRLTVT.

This sequence joins TRBV3-1 (or the pseudogene TRBV3-2) and TRBJ2-4; D might be TRBD1 or TRBD2, each matching 6 bases. This CDR3 is built from 13 residues. V was trimmed by 4 bases and J by 5 bases, leaving 9 bases between them. Germline V gives CDR1 LGHDT, CDR2 YNNKEL (reference sequence). CDR3 in amino acids: CASSPGAENIQYF. The CDR3 DNA sequence: TGTGCCAGCAGCCCGGGGGCTGAAAACATTCAGTACTTC.

The sample holds one count of this clone. This chain connects TRBV5-1 to TRBJ2-3, with 9 bases matching TRBD1. Germline-derived CDR1 and CDR2 are SGHRS and YFSETQ. This CDR3 contains 14 residues. The junction had 1 base not matched to a gene; V was cut back by 1 base and J by 4 bases. The CDR3 coding sequence is TGCGCCAGCAGCTTGACAGGGGGCGCAGATACGCAGTATTTT. As protein: CASSLTGGADTQYF.

This rearrangement joins TRBV10-2 to TRBJ1-5; D is unclear. The germline V gene has CDR1 WSHSY and CDR2 SAAADI. The CDR3 runs 13 residues. Trimming removed 3 bases from V and 3 bases from J, with 6 bases in between. The CDR3 coding sequence is TGCGCCAGCAGTGACAGTTCCAATCAGCCCCAGCATTTT. Its translation: CASSDSSNQPQHF.

The rearrangement uses TRBV29-1 and TRBJ1-2, with TRBD1 identical over 8 bases. V lost 1 base to trimming and J lost 0 bases; unmatched junction nucleotides: 4. Germline-derived CDR1 and CDR2 are SQVTM and ANQGSEA. This CDR3 has 15 residues. Here the CDR3 reads CSVEGRTGSNYGYTF. The CDR3 DNA follows: TGCAGCGTTGAAGGAAGGACAGGGTCTAACTATGGCTACACCTTC.

The chain joins TRBV7-2 to TRBJ1-3, with 8 bases lining up with TRBD1. CDR3 length equals 15 residues. The germline V gene has CDR1 SGHTA and CDR2 FQGNSA. V was pared by 4 bases and J by 0 bases, with 2 bases of the junction left unmatched. The CDR3 DNA follows: TGTGCCAGCAGCTGGGACAGGAGCTCTGGAAACACCATATATTTT. Protein sequence: CASSWDRSSGNTIYF.